This T cell receptor (beta chain) was sequenced in a study of blood T cells in healthy people across ages. For the second PCR, which ran for about 6 to 11 cycles, a sample-barcoded 5' primer and a J-beta primer mix were used. One entry per CDR3 protein results from TCRdb running MiXCR on the 5' RACE reads. Of around 1.7 million distinct CDR3 sequences in the sample, about 28% are singletons; the top ten hold over 7%. The draw of peripheral blood yielded roughly 9.1 milliliters from each donor. Extracted total RNA amounted to at least 5 micrograms for each sample. The V gene lost 0 bases and the J gene lost 4 bases, with 10 bases spanning the gap. This CDR3 has 14 residues. The germline gives CDR1 SGHRS, CDR2 YFSETQ.

The sample consisted of blood. The chain has TRBV5-1 and TRBJ1-1; D call uncertain. This TCR came from a woman aged 25 to 45 in good health. CDR3 sequence: CASSLAEVGTEAFF. Written as DNA, the CDR3 is TGCGCCAGCAGCTTGGCGGAGGTAGGCACTGAAGCTTTCTTT.